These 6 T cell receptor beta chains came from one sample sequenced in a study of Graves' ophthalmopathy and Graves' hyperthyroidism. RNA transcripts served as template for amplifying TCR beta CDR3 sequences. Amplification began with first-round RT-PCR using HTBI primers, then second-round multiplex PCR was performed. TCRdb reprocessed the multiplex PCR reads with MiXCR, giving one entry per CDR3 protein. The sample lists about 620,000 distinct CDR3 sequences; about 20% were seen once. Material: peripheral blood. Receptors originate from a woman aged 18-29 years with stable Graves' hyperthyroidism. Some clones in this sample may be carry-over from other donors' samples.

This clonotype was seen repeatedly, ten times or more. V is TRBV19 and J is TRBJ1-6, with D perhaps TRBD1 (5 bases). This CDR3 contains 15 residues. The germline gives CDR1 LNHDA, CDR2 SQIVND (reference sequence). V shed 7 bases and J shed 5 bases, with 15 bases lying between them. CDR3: CASTERDGNNSPLHF. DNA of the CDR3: TGTGCCAGTACCGAGAGGGACGGAAATAATTCACCCCTCCACTTT. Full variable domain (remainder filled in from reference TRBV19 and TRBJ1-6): DGGITQSPKYLFRKEGQNVTLSCEQNLNHDAMYWYRQDPGQGLRLIYYSQIVNDFQKGDIAEGYSVSREKKESFPLTVTSAQKNPTAFYLCASTERDGNNSPLHFGNGTRLTVT.

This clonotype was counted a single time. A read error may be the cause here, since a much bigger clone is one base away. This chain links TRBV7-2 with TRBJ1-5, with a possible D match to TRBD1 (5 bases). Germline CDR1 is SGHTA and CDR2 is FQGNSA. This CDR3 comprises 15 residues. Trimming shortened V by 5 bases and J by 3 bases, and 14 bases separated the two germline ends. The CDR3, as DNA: TGTGCCAGCAGCCCGAACGGGGGGGACAATCAGCCCCAGCATTTT. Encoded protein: CASSPNGGDNQPQHF.

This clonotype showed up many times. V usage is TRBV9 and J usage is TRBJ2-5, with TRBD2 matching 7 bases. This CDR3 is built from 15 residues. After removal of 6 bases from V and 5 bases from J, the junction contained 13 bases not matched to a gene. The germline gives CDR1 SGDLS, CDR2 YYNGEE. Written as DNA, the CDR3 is TGTGCCAGCACTGGGAGGGGAGGGCACGACGAGACCCAGTACTTC. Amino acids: CASTGRGGHDETQYF. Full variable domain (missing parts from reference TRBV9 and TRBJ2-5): DSGVTQTPKHLITATGQRVTLRCSPRSGDLSVYWYQQSLDQGLQFLIQYYNGEERAKGNILERFSAQQFPDLHSELNLSSLELGDSALYFCASTGRGGHDETQYFGPGTRLLVL.

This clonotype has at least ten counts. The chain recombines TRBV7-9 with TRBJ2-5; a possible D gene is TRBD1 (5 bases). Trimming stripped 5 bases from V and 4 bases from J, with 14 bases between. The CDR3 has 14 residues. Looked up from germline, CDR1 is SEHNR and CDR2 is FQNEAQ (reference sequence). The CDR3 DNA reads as TGTGCCAGCAGCCCAATAGGGGTTTTAGAGACCCAGTACTTC. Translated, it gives CASSPIGVLETQYF. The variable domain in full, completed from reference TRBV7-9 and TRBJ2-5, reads DTGVSQNPRHKITKRGQNVTFRCDPISEHNRLYWYRQTLGQGPEFLTYFQNEAQLEKSRLLSDRFSAERPKGSFSTLEIQRTEQGDSAMYLCASSPIGVLETQYFGPGTRLLVL.

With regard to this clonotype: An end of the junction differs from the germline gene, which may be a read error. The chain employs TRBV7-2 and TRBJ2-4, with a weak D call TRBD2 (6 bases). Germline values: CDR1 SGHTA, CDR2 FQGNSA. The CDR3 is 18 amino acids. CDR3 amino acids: CASSIATPLAGSKNIQYF. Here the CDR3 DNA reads TGTGCCAGCAGCATAGCAACCCCTCTGGCGGGGTCCAAAAACATTCAGTACTTC.

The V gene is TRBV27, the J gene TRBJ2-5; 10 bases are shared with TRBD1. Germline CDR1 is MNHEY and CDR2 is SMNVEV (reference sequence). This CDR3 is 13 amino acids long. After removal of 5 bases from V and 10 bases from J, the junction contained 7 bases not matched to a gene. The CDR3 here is CASSLDRGDDQYF. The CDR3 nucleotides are TGTGCCAGCAGTCTGGACAGGGGGGACGACCAGTACTTC.